These 10 T cell receptor beta chains originate from one sample sequenced in a study of T cell repertoires in cytomegalovirus infection. TCRdb re-analysed the reads in MiXCR, keeping a single row per CDR3 protein. The table has about 300,000 distinct CDR3 sequences, around 9.6% seen once. Sequenced: PBMCs. These receptors were obtained from a human donor in good health (CMV status not recorded). Some clones in this sample may be carry-over from other donors' samples.

This clonotype was seen ten or more times. At one of its ends the junction is not consistent with the germline gene, which may arise from a read error. The V call is TRBV7-2, the J call TRBJ1-2; D remains unclear. Germline CDR1 is SGHTA and CDR2 is FQGNSA. CDR3 length equals 14 residues. CDR3 sequence: CASTLYRASYGYTF. CDR3 DNA: TGTGCCAGCACCTTATATCGGGCTAGCTATGGCTACACCTTC. Supplemented by reference TRBV7-2 and TRBJ1-2, the full variable domain reads GAGVSQSPSNKVTEKGKDVELRCDPISGHTALYWYRQSLGQGLEFLIYFQGNSAPDKSGLPSDRFSAERTGGSVSTLTIQRTQQEDSAVYLCASTLYRASYGYTFGSGTRLTVV.

This clonotype was recorded many times. V usage is TRBV2 and J usage is TRBJ1-1; D is undetermined. The CDR3 loop spans 11 amino acids. CDR1 and CDR2 (germline): SNHLY, FYNNEI. Trimming cost V 2 bases and J 11 bases, with 9 bases left between them. CDR3 sequence reads: CASSEIVTAFF. The CDR3 DNA reads TGTGCCAGCAGTGAAATAGTAACGGCTTTCTTT.

This clonotype was observed at least ten times. V and J are TRBV20-1 and TRBJ1-1; D call uncertain. Germline values: CDR1 DFQATT, CDR2 SNEGSKA (reference sequence). The CDR3 contains 15 residues. Trimming took off 1 base at V and 2 bases at J, with 14 bases between the two ends. The CDR3 bases are TGCAGTGCTAGAGGTGGCAGGCGGCCAAACACTGAAGCTTTCTTT. This gives the protein CSARGGRRPNTEAFF.

This clonotype has just a few counts. The chain combines TRBV25-1 with TRBJ2-3, with no clear D. V was clipped by 6 bases and J by 2 bases, with 6 bases between them. Germline CDR1 and CDR2: MGHDK and SYGVNS. CDR3 size: 12 residues. This CDR3 is CASRGNTDTQYF. DNA of the CDR3: TGTGCCAGCAGGGGCAACACAGATACGCAGTATTTT.

This clonotype was observed many times. The chain couples TRBV6-2 or TRBV6-3 to TRBJ2-4; maybe TRBD1 (6 bases). The CDR3 consists of 14 residues. Germline loops: CDR1 MNHEY, CDR2 SVGEGT. The V gene lost 7 bases and the J gene lost 3 bases, with 13 bases spanning the gap. The CDR3 here is CASKTDSFKNIQYF. For the CDR3, the DNA is TGTGCCAGCAAAACGGACAGCTTCAAAAACATTCAGTACTTC.

The chain has TRBV6-2 or TRBV6-3 and TRBJ2-5, with 11 bases matching TRBD2. Unmatched junction bases numbered 5, after V lost 2 bases and J lost 3 bases. The CDR3 extends over 16 amino acids. The germline V gene has CDR1 MNHEY and CDR2 SVGEGT. The CDR3 loop reads CASSYPLAGGKETQYF. CDR3 nucleotide sequence: TGTGCCAGCAGTTACCCCCTAGCGGGGGGTAAAGAGACCCAGTACTTC.

V gene TRBV20-1 combines with J gene TRBJ2-2; D perhaps matches TRBD2 (5 bases). The V and J ends lost 0 bases and 7 bases respectively, with 9 bases between them. Germline V gene sequence: CDR1 DFQATT, CDR2 SNEGSKA (reference sequence). The CDR3 sequence is 13 residues long. The CDR3 reads CSARDLLGGELFF. The DNA of the CDR3 is TGCAGTGCTAGAGACCTACTAGGCGGGGAGCTGTTTTTT.

This chain joins TRBV29-1 and TRBJ1-1; D not resolved. The germline V gene has CDR1 SQVTM and CDR2 ANQGSEA. The length of the CDR3 is 13 residues. V lost 3 bases and J lost 5, with 13 bases in between. The CDR3 loop is CSVEGGAKTEAFF. In DNA, the CDR3 is TGCAGCGTTGAGGGAGGAGCGAAAACTGAAGCTTTCTTT.

This clonotype appeared many times. This sequence joins TRBV12-3 or TRBV12-4 and TRBJ1-1; D is ambiguous. CDR3 size: 13 residues. Trimming left V 6 bases short and J 0 bases short, with 8 bases between. Here the CDR3 DNA reads TGTGCCAGCAGACAGAGCTTGAACACTGAAGCTTTCTTT. This translates into CASRQSLNTEAFF.

At least ten counts were recorded for this clonotype. The chain recombines TRBV5-4 with TRBJ2-1; D assignment may be TRBD1 or TRBD2 (6 bases each). Trimming pared 0 bases from V and 2 bases from J, leaving 9 bases between. The CDR3 consists of 15 residues. Germline CDR1 and CDR2: SGHNT and YYREEE (reference sequence). Here the CDR3 reads CASSLEGGAYNEQFF. DNA for the CDR3: TGTGCCAGCAGCTTGGAGGGGGGCGCCTACAATGAGCAGTTCTTC.